These 3 T cell receptor beta chains were all obtained from the same sample, sequenced in a study of blood T cell repertoires in COVID-19 (dated by TCRdb to about 2020). The library was obtained by the immunoSEQ multiplex PCR assay. This immuneACCESS table, as held by TCRdb, lists in-frame sequences with V and J called but not all clones. Of the missing ones, under half trace to an unresolved V gene in checked studies; the others have no known cause. Recorded for this sample are about 180,000 clones; around four fifths of them occurred a single time. Of the sample, 7.6% is held by the ten largest clones. Sample: peripheral blood. Receptor source: a woman aged 70 to 79 with COVID-19, enrolled during active disease.

The chain combines TRBV3-1 (or the pseudogene TRBV3-2) with TRBJ2-2; tentative D call: TRBD2 (6 bases). CDR3 size: 16 residues. The ends were cut back, 4 bases at V and 1 base at J, with 13 bases in the middle. Germline CDR1 and CDR2: LGHDT and YNNKEL (reference sequence). In DNA form, the CDR3 reads TGTGCCAGCAGCCTCGCGGGACCTTGGAACACCGGGGAGCTGTTTTTT. This translates into CASSLAGPWNTGELFF.

This rearrangement joins TRBV10-3 to TRBJ2-3; D not resolved. Looked up from germline, CDR1 is ENHRY and CDR2 is SYGVKD. V dropped 5 bases and J dropped 0 bases, with 12 bases sitting between them. The CDR3 is 15 amino acids. CDR3 protein: CAISSTETSTDTQYF. The CDR3 region has the DNA TGTGCCATCAGTAGTACAGAAACTAGCACAGATACGCAGTATTTT.

The V call is TRBV27, the J call TRBJ1-2; tentatively, D is TRBD1 (5 bases). Trimming left V 6 bases short and J 8 bases short, with 16 bases between. Germline-derived CDR1 and CDR2 are MNHEY and SMNVEV (reference sequence). The CDR3 is 13 amino acids. The CDR3 sequence: CASSPGAGQGYTF. In DNA, the CDR3 is TGTGCCAGCAGCCCTGGGGCAGGGCAGGGCTACACCTTC.